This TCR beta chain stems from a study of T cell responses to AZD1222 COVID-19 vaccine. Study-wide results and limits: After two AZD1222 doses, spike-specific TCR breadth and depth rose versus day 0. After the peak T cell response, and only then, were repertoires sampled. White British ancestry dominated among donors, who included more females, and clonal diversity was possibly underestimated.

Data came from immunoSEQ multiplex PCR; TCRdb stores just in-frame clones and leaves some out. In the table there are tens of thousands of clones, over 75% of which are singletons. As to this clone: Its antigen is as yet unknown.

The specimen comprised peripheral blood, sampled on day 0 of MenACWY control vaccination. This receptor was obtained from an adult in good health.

CDR3 DNA sequence: TGTGCCACCCGGGGTAGCGGGAGTGGGGACGGGGAGCTGTTTTTT. Amino acid sequence: CATRGSGSGDGELFF. The chain recombines TRBV10-3 with TRBJ2-2, with 9 positions matching TRBD2. The CDR3 is 15 residues long. V lost 10 bases, J lost 7 bases, and 13 bases stayed unmatched. The V gene's germline CDR1 is ENHRY and CDR2 SYGVKD.